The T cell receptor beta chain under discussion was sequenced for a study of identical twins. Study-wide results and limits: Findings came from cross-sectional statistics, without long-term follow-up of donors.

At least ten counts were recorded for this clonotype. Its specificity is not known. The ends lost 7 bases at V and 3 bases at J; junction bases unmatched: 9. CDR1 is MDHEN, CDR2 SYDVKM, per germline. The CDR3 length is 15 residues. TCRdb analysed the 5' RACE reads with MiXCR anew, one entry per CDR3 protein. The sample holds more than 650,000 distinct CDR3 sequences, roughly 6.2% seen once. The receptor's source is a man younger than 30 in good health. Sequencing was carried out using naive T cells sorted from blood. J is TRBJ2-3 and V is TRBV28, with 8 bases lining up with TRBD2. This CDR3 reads CASTRAGVVTDTQYF. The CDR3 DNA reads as TGTGCCAGCACCCGAGCGGGAGTAGTGACAGATACGCAGTATTTT.